One and the same sample provided the 7 T cell receptor beta chains below, sequenced in a study of T-cell reconstitution after alpha-beta-depleted transplantation in children. During its preparation, the TCRbeta library received unique molecular identifiers. TCRdb ran MiXCR on the PCR reads and lists one entry per CDR3 protein. Of fewer than 400,000 distinct CDR3 sequences in the sample, 20% are singletons; the top ten hold 3% to 4%. Sequenced material: PBMCs from the stem cell graft donor, taken from the stem cell graft. These receptors came from a human donor who donated a stem cell graft to a child with acute myeloid leukemia.

This clonotype was counted at least ten times. The chain uses TRBV13 and TRBJ2-5; TRBD1 aligns across 8 bases. CDR3 length equals 15 residues. Germline lookup yields CDR1 PRHDT and CDR2 FYEKMQ (reference sequence). Trimming removed 5 bases from V and 2 bases from J; junction bases left unmatched: 7. The CDR3 reads CASSGLGTGQETQYF. For the CDR3, the DNA is TGTGCCAGCAGCGGTCTAGGGACAGGACAAGAGACCCAGTACTTC.

This clonotype was counted ten times or more. The rearrangement uses TRBV2 and TRBJ1-1; the match to TRBD1 covers 9 bases. The J segment lost 6 bases and the V segment lost 6 bases, leaving 8 bases of the junction unmatched. The CDR3 spans 14 residues. Germline V lookup: CDR1 SNHLY, CDR2 FYNNEI. The CDR3 DNA sequence: TGTGCCAGCAGGAATGGACAGGGGCTGGCTGAAGCTTTCTTT. Translating gives CASRNGQGLAEAFF.

This clonotype was found many times. CDR3 sequence reads: CASSFGHEQFF. The CDR3, as DNA: TGTGCCAGCAGTTTTGGACATGAGCAGTTCTTC. The chain has TRBV12-3 or TRBV12-4 and TRBJ2-1, with no clear D. Deletions cut 3 bases from V and 8 bases from J, with 5 bases between. CDR3 size: 11 residues.

This chain connects TRBV3-1 to TRBJ1-1, with TRBD1 as a possible D gene (5 bases). There are 14 residues in the CDR3. V was pared by 1 base and J by 1 base, with 7 bases between. From germline, CDR1 is LGHDT and CDR2 YNNKEL (reference sequence). CDR3 in DNA: TGTGCCAGCAGCCAAGGACAGAAGAACACTGAAGCTTTCTTT. Translating gives CASSQGQKNTEAFF.

This clonotype was counted many times. V gene TRBV20-1 combines with J gene TRBJ2-7; 10 nucleotides agree with TRBD1. Trimming at V came to 3 bases and at J to 2 bases, leaving 7 bases not matched to a gene. This CDR3 has 15 residues. Germline V gene lookup returns CDR1 DFQATT and CDR2 SNEGSKA (reference sequence). The CDR3 protein is CSARGQGPFPYEQYF. CDR3 sequence (DNA): TGCAGTGCTAGGGGACAGGGGCCTTTCCCCTACGAGCAGTACTTC.

The chain employs TRBV4-3 and TRBJ2-7; D is unresolved. V lost 0 bases and J 3 bases, leaving 21 bases between the germline ends. This CDR3 comprises 18 residues. Looked up from germline, CDR1 is LGHNA and CDR2 is YSLEER. The CDR3 region is CASSQDWARGYTSYEQYF. The CDR3 DNA sequence: TGCGCCAGCAGCCAAGATTGGGCCCGTGGGTACACCAGCTACGAGCAGTACTTC.

To note about this clonotype: A much larger clone differs by one base, so this may be a read error. V is TRBV20-1 and J is TRBJ1-5; D is perhaps TRBD1 (6 bases). The CDR3 totals 17 residues. Germline CDR1 and CDR2: DFQATT and SNEGSKA (reference sequence). CDR3 in amino acids: CSARVQQGLYSNQPPHF. The CDR3 DNA reads TGCAGTGCTAGAGTCCAACAGGGACTTTATAGCAATCAGCCCCCGCATTTT.